The clone carrying this T cell receptor beta chain has more than one count but fewer than ten. The entry originates in a study of identical twins. MiXCR, run by TCRdb on the 5' RACE reads, gives a single entry per CDR3 protein. Here the sample spans 1.5 million to 2 million distinct CDR3 sequences, about 32% being singletons. The CDR3 has 15 amino acids. Germline lookup yields CDR1 SGHTA and CDR2 FQGNSA. With 5 bases clipped from V and 3 bases from J, the junction kept 9 bases outside the gene matches. V gene TRBV7-2 combines with J gene TRBJ1-2; 7 bases agree with TRBD1. The receptor was isolated from a newborn girl in good health. Sequenced: cord blood. DNA of the CDR3: TGTGCCAGCAGCGTTCCCGGGACAGAGGACTATGGCTACACCTTC. Residues: CASSVPGTEDYGYTF.